The 27 T cell receptor beta chains reported below all come from one sample, sequenced in a study of identical twins. In TCRdb, the 5' RACE reads were re-called with MiXCR into one record per CDR3 protein. The table records around 1.7 million distinct CDR3 sequences, 25% to 35% of them present only once. Material: cord blood. The source of these receptors is a newborn girl in good health.

The rearrangement uses TRBV6-5 and TRBJ2-3; TRBD2 matches at 8 bases. Germline CDR1 MNHEY, CDR2 SVGAGI. V was pared by 4 bases and J by 0 bases, with 18 bases of the junction left unmatched. The CDR3 spans 20 residues. CDR3 loop: CASSSLGRGALYSSTDTQYF. DNA for the CDR3: TGTGCCAGCAGTTCGCTAGGGCGGGGGGCCCTCTACTCTAGCACAGATACGCAGTATTTT.

The chain couples TRBV20-1 to TRBJ2-1; 8 nucleotides match TRBD2. The CDR3 has 15 residues. V trimming: 5 bases; J trimming: 2 bases; junction bases outside the gene matches: 8. The germline V gene encodes CDR1 DFQATT and CDR2 SNEGSKA (reference sequence). The CDR3 DNA reads TGCAGTGCTCCGCGGCTAGCGGGTACCTACAATGAGCAGTTCTTC. It specifies CSAPRLAGTYNEQFF.

The rearrangement joins TRBV15 to TRBJ2-1, with D perhaps matching TRBD1 (6 bases). Germline V gene sequence: CDR1 LNHNV, CDR2 YYDKDF (reference sequence). Trimming stripped 4 bases from V and 0 bases from J, with 13 bases between. This CDR3 region has 16 residues. The DNA for the CDR3 is TGTGCCACCAGCATTGAGACAGGCGGCTCCTACAATGAGCAGTTCTTC. Translated, it gives CATSIETGGSYNEQFF. The complete variable domain, with remaining parts taken from reference TRBV15 and TRBJ2-1, reads DAMVIQNPRYQVTQFGKPVTLSCSQTLNHNVMYWYQQKSSQAPKLLFHYYDKDFNNEADTPDNFQSRRPNTSFCFLDIRSPGLGDTAMYLCATSIETGGSYNEQFFGPGTRLTVL.

This clonotype has a count of ten or more. At one end, the junction sequence differs from germline, possibly due to a read error. The V and J genes are TRBV11-2 and TRBJ2-1, with TRBD1 matching over 8 bases. In germline, CDR1 is SGHAT, CDR2 FQNNGV. The CDR3 is 12 amino acids. CDR3 region: CASSLDRGEQFF. Written as DNA, the CDR3 is TGCGCCAGCAGCCTAGACAGGGGTGAGCAGTTCTTC.

In the case of this clonotype: A much larger clone lies one base from this, so it may be a read error. The V call is TRBV12-5, the J call TRBJ2-5; no clear D. Germline CDR1 and CDR2: LGHNT and FRNRAP. This CDR3 has 12 residues. The germline V and J ends were trimmed by 1 base and 11 bases, with 11 bases remaining between them. CDR3 sequence: CASGLEGNEQYF. The CDR3 coding sequence is TGTGCTAGTGGTTTGGAGGGTAATGAGCAGTACTTC.

The rearrangement uses TRBV2 and TRBJ2-3, with TRBD2 as a possible D gene (5 bases). Germline values: CDR1 SNHLY, CDR2 FYNNEI. V gave up 10 bases and J gave up 3 bases, with 11 bases separating them. There are 12 residues in the CDR3. As DNA, the CDR3 is TGTGCCAACAAACTAGGGACAGATACGCAGTATTTT. Protein product: CANKLGTDTQYF.

Worth noting for this clonotype: A read error is possible here, since a much larger clone lies one base away. The chain uses TRBV29-1 and TRBJ2-1; possible D gene TRBD2, 7 bases. Germline assignment: CDR1 SQVTM and CDR2 ANQGSEA. The CDR3 extends over 14 amino acids. V gave up 7 bases and J gave up 2 bases, with 15 bases separating them. The CDR3 here is CSAVIGGPYNEQFF. DNA for the CDR3: TGCAGCGCTGTCATCGGGGGGCCCTACAATGAGCAGTTCTTC.

CDR3 bases: TGTGCCAGCAGTTACGCTAGCGCGGACTACGAGCAGTACTTC. Translated: CASSYASADYEQYF. This chain links TRBV6-5 with TRBJ2-7; tentatively, D is TRBD2 (6 bases). V lost 2 bases and J lost 3, with 11 bases in between. Germline V gene sequence: CDR1 MNHEY, CDR2 SVGAGI. The CDR3 spans 14 residues.

With respect to this clonotype: A much larger clone differs from this one at a single base, so this may be a read error. The V call is TRBV12-3 or TRBV12-4, the J call TRBJ2-7; D is unresolved. The CDR3 consists of 13 residues. V was cut by 6 bases and J by 7 bases, with 16 bases left in between. The CDR3 spells CASSRPYYNEQYF. CDR3 DNA sequence: TGTGCCAGCAGCCGACCTTATTACAATGAGCAGTACTTC.

The chain joins TRBV20-1 to TRBJ1-2; 9 positions match TRBD1. The CDR3 spans 14 residues. The ends lost 1 base at V and 4 bases at J; junction bases unmatched: 4. Germline values: CDR1 DFQATT, CDR2 SNEGSKA (reference sequence). The chain's CDR3 is CSARGGQGLYGYTF. CDR3 DNA: TGCAGTGCTAGAGGTGGACAGGGGCTCTATGGCTACACCTTC.

This clonotype was detected once. This chain connects TRBV2 to TRBJ1-4, with D perhaps matching TRBD1 (5 bases). V gave up 4 bases and J gave up 4 bases, with 16 bases separating them. The CDR3 runs 16 residues. Germline CDR1 SNHLY, CDR2 FYNNEI. The CDR3 DNA sequence: TGTGCCAGCAGTGCGCCCCTCGGAGGGGTTAATGAAAAACTGTTTTTT. It specifies CASSAPLGGVNEKLFF. Full variable domain (remainder filled in from reference TRBV2 and TRBJ1-4): EPEVTQTPSHQVTQMGQEVILRCVPISNHLYFYWYRQILGQKVEFLVSFYNNEISEKSEIFDDQFSVERPDGSNFTLKIRSTKLEDSAMYFCASSAPLGGVNEKLFFGSGTQLSVL.

This clonotype has just a few counts. The chain joins TRBV7-9 to TRBJ2-1, with D tentatively TRBD2 (5 bases). The CDR3 has 14 amino acids. CDR1 and CDR2 from the germline V gene are SEHNR and FQNEAQ (reference sequence). Trimming took 0 bases from V and 8 from J, leaving 11 bases between them. The CDR3 region is CASSLAVALDEQFF. For the CDR3, the DNA is TGTGCCAGCAGCTTAGCAGTAGCGCTGGATGAGCAGTTCTTC. Using reference TRBV7-9 and TRBJ2-1 for the parts outside the CDR3, the full variable domain is DTGVSQNPRHKITKRGQNVTFRCDPISEHNRLYWYRQTLGQGPEFLTYFQNEAQLEKSRLLSDRFSAERPKGSFSTLEIQRTEQGDSAMYLCASSLAVALDEQFFGPGTRLTVL.

The chain links TRBV9 to TRBJ2-3; D unclear. With 0 bases removed from V and 4 bases from J, the gap between germline ends came to 15 bases. The CDR3 consists of 16 residues. Germline CDR1 is SGDLS and CDR2 is YYNGEE. The CDR3 spells CASSVAPSSMADTQYF. CDR3 coding DNA: TGTGCCAGCAGCGTAGCTCCTTCTTCTATGGCAGATACGCAGTATTTT.

Remarks on this clonotype: This may arise from a read error, as a much more abundant clone is one base away. The rearrangement uses TRBV29-1 and TRBJ1-2; the D gene is possibly TRBD1 (5 bases). The germline V gene has CDR1 SQVTM and CDR2 ANQGSEA. The CDR3 is 11 residues long. The CDR3 coding sequence is TGCAGCCATCGGGACTTCTATGGCTACGCCTTC. It specifies CSHRDFYGYAF.

This sequence joins TRBV29-1 and TRBJ1-2, with no clear D. V dropped 6 bases and J dropped 2 bases, with 10 bases sitting between them. Germline CDR1 is SQVTM and CDR2 is ANQGSEA. The CDR3 is 12 amino acids. The CDR3 region has the DNA TGCAGCGTCCTCGACAAAAACTATGGCTACACCTTC. It codes for CSVLDKNYGYTF.

This clonotype appeared a few times. The chain carries TRBV7-9 and TRBJ2-5; TRBD1 or TRBD2 may be the D gene (5 bases each). V lost 4 bases and J lost 1, with 7 bases in between. Germline CDR1 is SEHNR and CDR2 is FQNEAQ (reference sequence). The CDR3 is 13 amino acids. This CDR3 is CASSWDGQETQYF. Written as DNA, the CDR3 is TGTGCCAGCAGCTGGGACGGCCAAGAGACCCAGTACTTC.

The chain has TRBV5-1 and TRBJ1-2; maybe TRBD1 (6 bases). V was shortened by 1 base and J by 2 bases, with 12 bases between the two germline ends. This CDR3 contains 15 residues. In germline, CDR1 is SGHRS, CDR2 YFSETQ. This chain's CDR3 is CASSLPGTPNYGYTF. The CDR3 DNA is TGCGCCAGCAGCTTGCCTGGGACACCAAACTATGGCTACACCTTC.

The CDR3 reads CSVDTGQINYGYTF. The CDR3 DNA follows: TGCAGCGTTGACACGGGACAAATAAACTATGGCTACACCTTC. The V and J genes are TRBV29-1 and TRBJ1-2; maybe TRBD1 (6 bases). The CDR3 covers 14 residues. V lost 3 bases, J lost 2 bases, and 13 bases lay in between. CDR1 is SQVTM, CDR2 ANQGSEA, per germline.

This clonotype appeared a few times. The CDR3 is CASSSGGYTEAFF. The CDR3 region has the DNA TGTGCCAGCAGTTCGGGGGGGTACACTGAAGCTTTCTTT. This sequence joins TRBV28 and TRBJ1-1; a possible D gene is TRBD1 (5 bases). Germline CDR1 is MDHEN and CDR2 is SYDVKM. Deletions cut 4 bases from V and 3 bases from J, with 9 bases between. This CDR3 has 13 amino acids.

The chain is built from TRBV4-2 and TRBJ2-3, with D perhaps assigned TRBD1 or TRBD2 (6 bases each). Germline V gene data show CDR1 as LGHNA and CDR2 as YNFKEQ. V lost 2 bases and J 2 bases, leaving 14 bases between the germline ends. The CDR3 contains 16 residues. The CDR3 sequence is CASSQFRGAITDTQYF. The CDR3 bases are TGTGCCAGCAGCCAATTTAGGGGGGCAATCACAGATACGCAGTATTTT.

This clonotype has ten or more counts. This chain uses TRBV5-1 with TRBJ1-2; TRBD1 matches 10 bases. Germline assignment: CDR1 SGHRS and CDR2 YFSETQ. The trim removed 4 bases at V and 6 bases at J, leaving 6 bases unmatched. There are 14 residues in the CDR3. The CDR3 here is CASSPGQGGDGYTF. The CDR3 DNA reads as TGCGCCAGCAGCCCTGGACAGGGGGGAGATGGCTACACCTTC.

The chain links TRBV6-2 or TRBV6-3 to TRBJ2-4; TRBD1 matches at 10 bases. The assigned J gene may be wrong: the sequence end matches TRBJ2-7 better. There are 13 residues in the CDR3. The germline gives CDR1 MNHEY, CDR2 SVGEGT. The CDR3 DNA is TGTGCCAGCAGAGACAGGGGGCGAGACGAGCAGTACTTC. This gives the protein CASRDRGRDEQYF.

V usage is TRBV29-1 and J usage is TRBJ1-2, with D possibly being TRBD1 (6 bases). Germline V CDR1 and CDR2: SQVTM, ANQGSEA. Trimming shortened V by 6 bases and J by 2 bases, and 19 bases separated the two germline ends. CDR3 size: 15 residues. As DNA, the CDR3 is TGCAGCGTCAGATGGTTAGGGGGGCTGAACTATGGCTACACCTTC. Translating it yields CSVRWLGGLNYGYTF.

This chain links TRBV2 with TRBJ1-4, with TRBD1 identical over 9 bases. V trimming: 6 bases; J trimming: 8 bases; junction bases outside the gene matches: 7. Germline V CDR1 and CDR2: SNHLY, FYNNEI. This CDR3 is built from 14 residues. CDR3 nucleotide sequence: TGTGCCAGCAGGCTACAGGGGGCGGACGAAAAACTGTTTTTT. Protein: CASRLQGADEKLFF.

This clonotype was picked up a small number of times. The chain has TRBV5-6 and TRBJ2-1; a weak D match, TRBD2 (5 bases). V shed 7 bases and J shed 1 base, with 15 bases lying between them. Germline assignment: CDR1 SGHDT and CDR2 YYEEEE. The CDR3 has 15 residues. The chain's CDR3 is CASAHGKMSYNEQFF. CDR3 DNA: TGTGCCAGCGCCCACGGGAAGATGTCCTACAATGAGCAGTTCTTC.

V usage is TRBV20-1 and J usage is TRBJ2-7; perhaps TRBD2 as D (6 bases). The CDR3 contains 15 residues. V was cut by 5 bases and J by 7 bases, with 24 bases left in between. The germline gives CDR1 DFQATT, CDR2 SNEGSKA (reference sequence). The CDR3 bases are TGCAGTGCTTACAGCGGGCCGAGGGCCTCCCATGAGCAGTACTTC. This gives the protein CSAYSGPRASHEQYF.

CDR3 in DNA: TGTGCCAGCAGGACACAGGGGAGCTATGGCTACACCTTC. It is translated as CASRTQGSYGYTF. The J gene is TRBJ1-2, the V gene TRBV12-3 or TRBV12-4; 7 bases are a match to TRBD1. Trimming cost V 6 bases and J 4 bases; bases outside gene matches: 5. The CDR3 loop spans 13 amino acids.